These T cell receptor beta chains were read from a single sample in a study of blood T cells in healthy people across ages. TCRdb reprocessed the 5' RACE reads via MiXCR and lists one record per CDR3 protein. The sample includes about 1,500,000 distinct CDR3 sequences, around 39% of them seen just once. Source material: blood. All receptors come from a woman under 30 in good health. The CDR3 runs from the conserved cysteine through the conserved F or W. A D gene is named only where the DNA matches it firmly. Only some rows state a clone size, as once, few, many or a class for expanded clones.

v_gene	len	j_gene	d_gene	abundance	CDR3aa	CDR3nt
TRBV7-2	15	TRBJ2-3	-	-	CASSSLKGFTDTQYF	TGTGCCAGCAGCTCCCTGAAGGGGTTCACAGATACGCAGTATTTT
TRBV6-5	14	TRBJ2-3	TRBD2	once	CASILTSEGDTQYF	TGTGCCAGCATCCTGACTAGCGAGGGAGATACGCAGTATTTT
TRBV20-1	11	TRBJ1-4	-	few	CSAKAYEKLFF	TGCAGTGCTAAGGCGTACGAAAAACTGTTTTTT
TRBV5-1	16	TRBJ2-6	-	-	CASSPGHNSGANVLTF	TGCGCCAGCAGCCCCGGACACAACTCTGGGGCCAACGTCCTGACTTTC
TRBV6-5	16	TRBJ2-3	TRBD2	-	CASSYSKREGGDTQYF	TGTGCCAGCAGTTACTCGAAGCGGGAGGGAGGAGATACGCAGTATTTT
TRBV11-2	19	TRBJ2-3	TRBD2	few	CASSLDLAILAGGGDTQYF	TGTGCCAGCAGCTTAGATTTGGCCATTCTAGCGGGGGGCGGTGATACGCAGTATTTT
TRBV7-8	16	TRBJ2-3	-	few	CASSSGPGRVTDTQYF	TGTGCCAGCAGCTCGGGGCCAGGGCGGGTTACAGATACGCAGTATTTT
TRBV24-1	18	TRBJ2-7	-	few	CATSVKQGLTGGPYEQYF	TGTGCCACCAGTGTTAAACAGGGGCTAACGGGAGGGCCTTACGAGCAGTACTTC
TRBV5-1	14	TRBJ2-3	-	-	CASSLGSVTDTRYF	TGCGCCAGCAGCTTGGGCTCTGTCACAGATACGCGGTATTTT
TRBV4-2	16	TRBJ1-5	-	once	CASSPSMTGADQPQHF	TGTGCCAGCAGCCCCTCTATGACGGGGGCGGATCAGCCCCAGCATTTT
TRBV2	15	TRBJ1-6	TRBD1	-	CASSDYRQGVTPLHF	TGTGCCAGCAGTGATTATCGGCAGGGGGTGACACCCCTCCACTTT
TRBV9	16	TRBJ2-5	TRBD2	few	CASSVELAGGLETQYF	TGTGCCAGCAGCGTAGAATTAGCGGGGGGTTTGGAGACCCAGTACTTC
TRBV6-1	16	TRBJ1-2	-	few	CASTLPTPTSNYGYTF	TGTGCCAGCACCCTCCCCACGCCGACTTCGAACTATGGCTACACCTTC
TRBV5-1	16	TRBJ2-5	-	-	CASSLVPGLPQETQYF	TGCGCCAGCAGCTTGGTTCCAGGCCTACCCCAAGAGACCCAGTACTTC
TRBV7-9	14	TRBJ2-4	-	-	CASSLPRGPNIQYF	TGTGCCAGCAGCCTACCGAGGGGACCAAACATTCAGTACTTC
TRBV6-1	13	TRBJ1-1	-	-	CAGGGTGNTEAFF	TGTGCCGGGGGGGGAACGGGCAACACTGAAGCTTTCTTT
TRBV5-5	15	TRBJ2-1	-	few	CASSLAAVTYNEQFF	TGTGCCAGCAGCTTGGCAGCGGTTACCTACAATGAGCAGTTCTTC
TRBV6-4	15	TRBJ2-1	TRBD2	-	CASSEVAGANNEQFF	TGTGCCAGCAGCGAGGTTGCGGGAGCCAACAATGAGCAGTTCTTC
TRBV3-1	18	TRBJ2-2	-	-	CASSLIRPTDVNTGELFF	TGTGCCAGCAGCCTCATACGCCCCACAGACGTAAACACCGGGGAGCTGTTTTTT
TRBV5-1	14	TRBJ2-5	TRBD2	once	CASSVGLSLYEQYF	TGCGCCAGCAGCGTGGGACTAAGCCTATATGAGCAGTACTTC
TRBV4-1	13	TRBJ2-7	-	-	CASSDRDHYEQYF	TGCGCCAGCAGCGACCGGGATCACTACGAGCAGTACTTC
TRBV15	13	TRBJ1-2	-	-	CATSRLADDGYTF	TGTGCCACCAGCAGATTAGCGGACGACGGCTACACCTTC
TRBV7-9	13	TRBJ1-2	-	few	CASSFPGTRSVTF	TGTGCCAGCAGCTTCCCCGGGACAAGAAGTGTCACCTTC
TRBV12-1	19	TRBJ2-7	-	few	CASSPQGHLSTLAASEQYF	TGTGCCAGCAGCCCACAGGGGCACCTTTCTACCCTAGCGGCTTCCGAGCAGTACTTC
TRBV7-9	14	TRBJ2-7	-	few	CASSLTWGANEQYF	TGTGCCAGCAGCTTAACATGGGGGGCTAATGAGCAGTACTTC
TRBV12-3/TRBV12-4	12	TRBJ2-3	-	-	CASTLNPDTQYF	TGTGCCAGCACCTTAAACCCGGATACGCAGTATTTT
TRBV6-6	13	TRBJ1-1	TRBD1	-	CASKATGGTEAFF	TGTGCCAGCAAAGCAACAGGGGGCACTGAAGCTTTCTTT
TRBV2	12	TRBJ2-1	TRBD1	-	CASSWDSQGKFF	TGTGCCAGCAGCTGGGACAGCCAAGGTAAGTTCTTC
TRBV29-1	12	TRBJ2-7	-	many	CSVEVAGDEQYF	TGCAGCGTTGAAGTCGCAGGGGACGAGCAGTACTTC
TRBV5-1	12	TRBJ2-2	-	-	CACSPDTGELFF	TGCGCCTGCAGCCCGGACACCGGGGAGCTGTTTTTT
TRBV2	11	TRBJ1-2	-	many	CASRGDYGYTF	TGTGCCAGCAGGGGCGACTATGGCTACACCTTC
TRBV7-2	13	TRBJ2-7	-	few	CASSLMSPYEQYF	TGTGCCAGCAGCTTAATGAGCCCCTACGAGCAGTACTTC
TRBV30	14	TRBJ1-6	TRBD1	-	CAWRGTDNNSPLHF	TGTGCCTGGCGGGGGACAGATAATAATTCACCCCTCCACTTT
TRBV5-1	15	TRBJ1-2	TRBD1	few	CASSFGTGQQDRYTF	TGCGCCAGCAGCTTTGGTACGGGACAGCAAGATCGCTACACCTTC
TRBV29-1	14	TRBJ2-5	-	-	CSDRGTATLNEQYF	TGCAGCGACCGGGGGACAGCTACTCTCAATGAGCAGTACTTC
TRBV27	16	TRBJ1-6	-	-	CASTLERWATNSPLHF	TGTGCCAGCACCCTTGAGAGATGGGCCACTAATTCACCCCTCCACTTT
TRBV5-1	16	TRBJ2-3	TRBD2	-	CASGPQRAGVGDTQYF	TGCGCCAGCGGCCCCCAGCGGGCGGGAGTTGGAGATACGCAGTATTTT
TRBV21-1	12	TRBJ1-2	-	-	CASSAGNYGYTF	TGTGCCAGCAGCGCCGGGAACTATGGCTACACCTTC
TRBV7-9	12	TRBJ2-1	-	-	CASSLEQETQFF	TGTGCCAGCAGCTTAGAGCAAGAGACCCAGTTCTTC
TRBV20-1	16	TRBJ2-7	TRBD1	-	CSARGSGTGGIYEQYF	TGCAGTGCTAGAGGTTCCGGGACAGGGGGTATCTACGAGCAGTACTTC
TRBV3-1	15	TRBJ1-2	-	few	CASSQDKQGNGGYTF	TGTGCCAGCAGCCAAGACAAACAGGGAAACGGCGGCTACACCTTC
TRBV12-3/TRBV12-4	13	TRBJ1-2	TRBD1	-	CASSPQGDGGYTF	TGTGCCAGCAGCCCCCAGGGGGACGGTGGCTACACCTTC
TRBV4-1	15	TRBJ2-1	-	-	CASSQDPGEANEQFF	TGCGCCAGCAGCCAAGATCCTGGGGAGGCAAATGAGCAGTTCTTC
TRBV11-2	16	TRBJ2-2	-	-	CASSLRAQANTGELFF	TGTGCCAGCAGCTTAAGGGCGCAGGCGAACACCGGGGAGCTGTTTTTT
TRBV19	15	TRBJ2-5	TRBD1	-	CASSIPTGGGETQYF	TGTGCCAGTAGTATTCCGACAGGGGGTGGGGAGACCCAGTACTTC
TRBV20-1	16	TRBJ1-2	TRBD1	once	CSAREMARGMDYGYTF	TGCAGTGCTAGAGAAATGGCCAGGGGGATGGACTATGGCTACACCTTC
TRBV9	16	TRBJ2-1	TRBD1	-	CASSVSGTGVYNEQFF	TGTGCCAGCAGCGTTTCCGGGACAGGGGTTTACAATGAGCAGTTCTTC
TRBV7-2	14	TRBJ2-7	-	-	CASSLDGPSYEQYF	TGTGCCAGCAGCTTAGACGGTCCCAGTTATGAGCAGTACTTC
TRBV12-3/TRBV12-4	12	TRBJ2-7	-	few	CASSPTPGEQYF	TGTGCCAGCAGTCCGACCCCTGGGGAGCAGTACTTC
TRBV9	15	TRBJ2-2	TRBD1	-	CASSVGTGIAGELFF	TGTGCCAGCAGCGTAGGGACAGGGATAGCCGGGGAGCTGTTTTTT
TRBV2	12	TRBJ2-7	-	once	CASRETAYEQYF	TGTGCCAGCAGGGAAACAGCCTACGAGCAGTACTTC
TRBV4-2	14	TRBJ2-3	-	-	CASSQDRAADTQYF	TGTGCCAGCAGCCAAGATCGAGCCGCAGATACGCAGTATTTT